This T cell receptor (beta chain) was identified in a study of control samples from healthy donors and cancer patients. The method was immunoSEQ multiplex PCR; TCRdb's version includes in-frame clones alone and lacks a portion of them. Counted here are 160,000 or so clones, less than 95% occurring once; the ten biggest clones make up 13% to 15%. V gave up 1 base and J gave up 5 bases, with 12 bases separating them. Germline CDR1 is MNHEY and CDR2 is SMNVEV (reference sequence). CDR3 length equals 15 residues. The clonotype originates from a man aged 60-69 years with colorectal cancer. The V and J genes are TRBV27 and TRBJ2-1; D is ambiguous. Sequencing was carried out using PBMCs. The CDR3 region has the DNA TGTGCCAGCAGTTTATATGTACCAACGGACAATGAGCAGTTCTTC. Protein product: CASSLYVPTDNEQFF.